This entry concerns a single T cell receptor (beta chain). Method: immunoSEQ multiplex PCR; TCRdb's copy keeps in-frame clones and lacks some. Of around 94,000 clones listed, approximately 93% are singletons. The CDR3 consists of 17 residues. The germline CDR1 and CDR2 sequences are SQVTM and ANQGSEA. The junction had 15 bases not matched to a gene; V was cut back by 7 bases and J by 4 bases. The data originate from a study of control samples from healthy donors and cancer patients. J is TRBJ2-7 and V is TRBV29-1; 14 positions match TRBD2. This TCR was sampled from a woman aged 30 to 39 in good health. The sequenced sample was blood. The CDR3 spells CSARLAGGLSLTYEQYF. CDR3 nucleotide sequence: TGCAGCGCCCGACTAGCGGGGGGGCTCAGCTTAACGTACGAGCAGTACTTC.